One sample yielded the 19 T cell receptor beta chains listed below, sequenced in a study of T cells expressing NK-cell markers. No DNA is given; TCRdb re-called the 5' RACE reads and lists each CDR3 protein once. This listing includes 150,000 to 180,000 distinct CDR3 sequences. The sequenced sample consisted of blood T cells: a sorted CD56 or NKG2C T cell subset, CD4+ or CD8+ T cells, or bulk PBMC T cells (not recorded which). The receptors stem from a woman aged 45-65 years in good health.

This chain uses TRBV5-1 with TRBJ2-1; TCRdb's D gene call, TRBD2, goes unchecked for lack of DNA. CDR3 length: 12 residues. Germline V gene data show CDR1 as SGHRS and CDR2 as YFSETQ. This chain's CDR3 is CASREGRREQFF.

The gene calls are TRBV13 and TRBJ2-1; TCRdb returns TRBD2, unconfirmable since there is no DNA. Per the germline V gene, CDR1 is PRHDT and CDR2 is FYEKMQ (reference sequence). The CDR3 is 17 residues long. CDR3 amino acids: CASSSEAGPPSGNEQFF.

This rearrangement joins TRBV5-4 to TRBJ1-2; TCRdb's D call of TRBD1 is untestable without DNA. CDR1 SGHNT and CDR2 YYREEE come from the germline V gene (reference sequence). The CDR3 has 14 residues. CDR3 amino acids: CASGKGDREDGYTF.

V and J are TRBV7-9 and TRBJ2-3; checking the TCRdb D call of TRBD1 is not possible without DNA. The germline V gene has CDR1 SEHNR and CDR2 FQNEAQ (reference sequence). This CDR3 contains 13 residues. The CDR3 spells CASSLAPQGTQYF.

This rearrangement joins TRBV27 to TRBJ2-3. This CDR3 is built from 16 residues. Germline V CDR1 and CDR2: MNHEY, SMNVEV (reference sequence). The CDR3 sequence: CASSLSVSPSTDTQYF.

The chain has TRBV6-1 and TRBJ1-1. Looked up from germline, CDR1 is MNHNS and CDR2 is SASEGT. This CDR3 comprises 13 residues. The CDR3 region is CASSESENTEAFF.

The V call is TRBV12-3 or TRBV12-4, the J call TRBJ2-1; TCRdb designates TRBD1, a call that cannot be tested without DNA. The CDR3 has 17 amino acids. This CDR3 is CASRRPRDRGSYNEQFF.

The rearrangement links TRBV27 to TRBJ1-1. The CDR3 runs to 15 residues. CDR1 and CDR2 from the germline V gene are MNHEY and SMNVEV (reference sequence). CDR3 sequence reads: CASSLFHSSYTEAFF.

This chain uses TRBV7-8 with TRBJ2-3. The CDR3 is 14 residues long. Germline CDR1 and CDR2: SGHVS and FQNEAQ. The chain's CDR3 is CASSMQRPTDTQYF.

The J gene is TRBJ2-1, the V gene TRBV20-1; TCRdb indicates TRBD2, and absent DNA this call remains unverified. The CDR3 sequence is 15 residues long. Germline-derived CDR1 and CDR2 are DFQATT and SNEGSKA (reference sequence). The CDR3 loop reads CSASSGVDHYNEQFF.

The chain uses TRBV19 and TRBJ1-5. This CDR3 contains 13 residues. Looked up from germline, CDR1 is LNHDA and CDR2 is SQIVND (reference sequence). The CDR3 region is CASSSVLDQPQHF. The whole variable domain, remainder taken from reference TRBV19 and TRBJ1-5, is DGGITQSPKYLFRKEGQNVTLSCEQNLNHDAMYWYRQDPGQGLRLIYYSQIVNDFQKGDIAEGYSVSREKKESFPLTVTSAQKNPTAFYLCASSSVLDQPQHFGDGTRLSIL.

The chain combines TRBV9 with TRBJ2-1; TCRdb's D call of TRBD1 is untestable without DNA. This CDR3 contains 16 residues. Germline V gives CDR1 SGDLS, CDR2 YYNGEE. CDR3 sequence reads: CASSVGRSGTYNEQFF.

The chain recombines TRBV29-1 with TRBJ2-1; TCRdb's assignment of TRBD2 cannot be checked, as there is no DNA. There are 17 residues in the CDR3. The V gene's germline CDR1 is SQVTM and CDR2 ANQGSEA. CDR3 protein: CSVERDIGLADANEQFF.

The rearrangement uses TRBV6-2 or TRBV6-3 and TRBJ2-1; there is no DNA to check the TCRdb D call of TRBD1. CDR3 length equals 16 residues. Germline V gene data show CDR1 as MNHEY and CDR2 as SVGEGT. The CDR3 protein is CASSYSLFGDNNEQFF.

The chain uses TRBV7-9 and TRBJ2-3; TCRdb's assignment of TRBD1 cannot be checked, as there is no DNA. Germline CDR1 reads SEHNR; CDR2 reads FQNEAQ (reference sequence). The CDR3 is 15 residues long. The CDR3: CASSLGQGFTDTQYF.

This chain's CDR3 is CASTSGDGYTF. The chain recombines TRBV12-3 or TRBV12-4 with TRBJ1-2. The CDR3 totals 11 residues.

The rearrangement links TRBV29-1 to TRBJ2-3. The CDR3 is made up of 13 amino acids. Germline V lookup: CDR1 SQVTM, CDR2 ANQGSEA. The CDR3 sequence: CSVEAASTDTQYF.

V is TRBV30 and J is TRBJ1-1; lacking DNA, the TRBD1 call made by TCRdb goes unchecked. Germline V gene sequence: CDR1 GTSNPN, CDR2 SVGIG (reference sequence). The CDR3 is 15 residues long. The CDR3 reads CAWSDGTEMNTEAFF.

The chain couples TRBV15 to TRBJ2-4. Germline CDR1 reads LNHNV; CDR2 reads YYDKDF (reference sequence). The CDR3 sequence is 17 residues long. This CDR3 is CATSRVPVGVAKNIQYF.